This T cell receptor beta chain is drawn from a study of T cells in Graves' hyperthyroidism and ophthalmopathy. In this sample, this clonotype turned up many times. If no ophthalmopathy progression occurred within 18 months, Graves' hyperthyroidism was stable. Newly diagnosed patients aged 18 to 65 had hyperthyroidism of under 2 months' duration. The PBMCs were sourced from fresh peripheral blood (approximately 9.6 ml). Amplified TCR beta CDR3 regions derived from RNA transcripts. With the HTBI primer set, the TCR CDR3 went through a first round of RT-PCR. TCRdb redid the calling of the multiplex PCR reads with MiXCR, one entry per CDR3 protein. The data contain over 500,000 distinct CDR3 sequences, 12% to 15% of them singletons. This clonotype was obtained from a middle-aged woman with Graves' hyperthyroidism. Sequenced material: blood.

CDR3 DNA: TGTGCCAGCTCACCATCAGGGGACGGTTCACCCCTCCACTTT. It translates to CASSPSGDGSPLHF. The rearrangement links TRBV18 to TRBJ1-6; TRBD1 might be the D (6 bases). CDR3 length equals 14 residues. Germline V lookup: CDR1 KGHSH, CDR2 LQKENI. V lost 2 bases and J lost 9, with 11 bases in between.